This T cell receptor beta chain was recorded in a study of T cell responses to AZD1222 COVID-19 vaccine. Broader study findings: Clonal diversity may have been underestimated in mostly white British donors. Every sample of the repertoires postdated the peak T cell response.

The CDR3 loop spans 17 amino acids. The germline V gene encodes CDR1 SGHVS and CDR2 FNYEAQ. Trimming left V 5 bases short and J 8 bases short, with 25 bases between. The assay was immunoSEQ multiplex PCR, and TCRdb's table has in-frame clones only and misses some. The table includes 210,000 or so clones, under 95% detected once. Of note for this clone: The antigen remains undetermined.

Specimen: peripheral blood, collected on day 0 of MenACWY control vaccination. The source of this sequence is an adult in good health. The rearrangement links TRBV7-6 to TRBJ2-4; D tentatively fits TRBD1 or TRBD2 (7 bases each). CDR3 nucleotide sequence: TGTGCCAGCAGCCCACCCGGGGGGACAGCGGGGAGAGACATTCAGTACTTC. This translates into CASSPPGGTAGRDIQYF.